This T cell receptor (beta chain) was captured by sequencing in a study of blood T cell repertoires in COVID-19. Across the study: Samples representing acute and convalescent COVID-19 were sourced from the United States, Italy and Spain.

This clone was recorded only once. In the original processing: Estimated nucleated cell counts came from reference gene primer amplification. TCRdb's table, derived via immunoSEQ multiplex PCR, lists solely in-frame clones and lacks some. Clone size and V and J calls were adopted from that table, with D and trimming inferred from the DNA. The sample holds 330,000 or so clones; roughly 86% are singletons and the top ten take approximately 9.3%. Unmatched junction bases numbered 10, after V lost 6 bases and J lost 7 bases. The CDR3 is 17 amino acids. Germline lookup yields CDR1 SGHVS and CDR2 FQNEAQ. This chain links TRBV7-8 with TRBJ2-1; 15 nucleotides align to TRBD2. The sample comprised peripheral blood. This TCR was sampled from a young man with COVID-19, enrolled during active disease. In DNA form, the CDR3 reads TGTGCCAGCAGTCAAGGACTAGCGGGAGGGTTTCCAAATGAGCAGTTCTTC. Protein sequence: CASSQGLAGGFPNEQFF.